The entry below gives a single T cell receptor beta chain sequence along with its context. CDR3 length equals 15 residues. The germline V gene has CDR1 SGHRS and CDR2 YFSETQ. V was trimmed by 4 bases and J by 2 bases, leaving 14 bases between them. The source of the sample is a study of PD-1 blockade in classical Hodgkin lymphoma. Time point described: newly diagnosed, previously untreated cHL patient sample. Magnetic negative selection purified CD4+ T cells from thawed PBMCs. Here immunoSEQ multiplex PCR was the method, and the copy in TCRdb shows in-frame clones only, minus some. This table has 15,000 to 18,000 clones, 70% to 90% appearing once.

The chain combines TRBV5-1 with TRBJ2-3, with a possible D match to TRBD1 (5 bases). The sequence was collected from a human donor with classical Hodgkin lymphoma. Sequenced material: CD4+ T cells from blood. This CDR3 is CASSPGYRNTDTQYF. CDR3 coding DNA: TGCGCCAGCAGCCCAGGGTACAGAAACACAGATACGCAGTATTTT.